This TCR beta chain appears in the sequencing data of a study of blood T cells in healthy people across ages. Together with a sample-barcoded 5' primer, a J-beta primer mix was included in a second PCR lasting roughly 6 to 12 cycles. From the 5' RACE reads, TCRdb called clonotypes with MiXCR, one entry per CDR3 protein. This table has about 1.5 million distinct CDR3 sequences, approximately 42% appearing once. V gave up 6 bases and J gave up 1 base; unmatched junction bases: 7. Germline CDR1 reads MNHNS; CDR2 reads SASEGT. CDR3 length equals 16 residues. The specimen was blood. The clonotype originates from a woman aged 18-29 years in good health. The chain links TRBV6-1 to TRBJ1-5, with 9 bases identical to TRBD1. In nucleotides, the CDR3 is TGTGCCAGCAGCACACAGGGGGCGGTGAGCAATCAGCCCCAGCATTTT. This gives the protein CASSTQGAVSNQPQHF.